This T cell receptor beta chain emerged from a study of blood T cell repertoires in COVID-19. The CDR3 totals 13 residues. V lost 2 bases to trimming and J lost 4 bases, with 6 bases between them. The germline V gene encodes CDR1 SGHAT and CDR2 FQNNGV. Per the original methods: Reference gene primer amplification in the assay estimated nucleated cell counts. Sequencing was performed with immunoSEQ multiplex PCR; in TCRdb, only in-frame clones are kept and a portion is missing. From that table come the V and J calls and clone size; the DNA was used to work out D and trimming. The table has about 150,000 clones, around 79% seen once.

The sample comprised PBMCs or T cells enriched from blood (not recorded which). The chain uses TRBV11-2 and TRBJ1-5; D ambiguous. The source is a woman between 65 and 79 years old in a cohort exposed to, infected with or recovered from COVID-19 (not recorded which). This CDR3 is CASSLNRNQPQHF. CDR3 sequence (DNA): TGTGCCAGCAGCTTAAATAGAAATCAGCCCCAGCATTTT. The complete variable domain, with remaining parts taken from reference TRBV11-2 and TRBJ1-5, reads EAGVAQSPRYKIIEKRQSVAFWCNPISGHATLYWYQQILGQGPKLLIQFQNNGVVDDSQLPKDRFSAERLKGVDSTLKIQPAKLEDSAVYLCASSLNRNQPQHFGDGTRLSIL.